These 15 T cell receptor beta chains were all obtained from the same sample, sequenced in a study of blood T cell repertoires in COVID-19. Libraries were prepared by immunoSEQ multiplex PCR; TCRdb keeps only in-frame clonotypes and omits some of them. The sample contains over 45,000 clones, around 79% of which appear only once. Sequencing was carried out using peripheral blood. These receptors were taken from a woman aged 45 to 65 with active or convalescent COVID-19.

CDR3 in DNA: TGTGCCACCCAGAGGACTGGCTCCTACGAGCAGTACTTC. Its translation is CATQRTGSYEQYF. This rearrangement joins TRBV24-1 to TRBJ2-7; tentative D call: TRBD2 (5 bases). Trimming removed 9 bases at V and 0 bases at J, with 11 bases between. The CDR3 has 13 amino acids. Germline loops: CDR1 KGHDR, CDR2 SFDVKD.

This rearrangement joins TRBV5-1 to TRBJ2-7; 12 bases are a match to TRBD2. The J segment lost 3 bases and the V segment lost 5 bases, leaving 6 bases of the junction unmatched. CDR3 length: 15 amino acids. Looked up from germline, CDR1 is SGHRS and CDR2 is YFSETQ. The CDR3 protein is CASRSTTSGSYEQYF. DNA of the CDR3: TGCGCCAGCAGGTCGACGACTAGCGGGAGCTACGAGCAGTACTTC.

The J gene is TRBJ1-5, the V gene TRBV19; D is unclear. Trimming shortened V by 7 bases and J by 2 bases, and 9 bases separated the two germline ends. Germline lookup yields CDR1 LNHDA and CDR2 SQIVND (reference sequence). The CDR3 has 13 residues. The CDR3: CASTAYGNQPQHF. The CDR3 DNA is TGTGCCAGTACAGCGTACGGCAATCAGCCCCAGCATTTT.

The chain joins TRBV29-1 to TRBJ1-3; D is unresolved. This CDR3 has 13 amino acids. Germline V CDR1 and CDR2: SQVTM, ANQGSEA. V was pared by 6 bases and J by 3 bases, with 12 bases between. CDR3 nucleotide sequence: TGCAGCGTCTCCGGGTCGTATGGAAACACCATATATTTT. Translated, it gives CSVSGSYGNTIYF.

The V call is TRBV6-2 or TRBV6-3, the J call TRBJ2-2; D is perhaps TRBD1 (5 bases). The CDR3 extends over 15 amino acids. Germline V gene sequence: CDR1 MNHEY, CDR2 SVGEGT. Trimming cost V 6 bases and J 7 bases, with 18 bases left between them. The CDR3 spells CASSEPGSFSGELFF. The CDR3 DNA is TGTGCCAGCAGCGAACCAGGGTCGTTCAGCGGGGAGCTGTTTTTT.

V and J are TRBV1 and TRBJ1-1; the table's D call of TRBD1 was not tested on the DNA. TRBV1 is given as a pseudogene. This CDR3 has 20 residues. The CDR3 region has the DNA TGCACCAGCAGCCAAGACTCTCCCGGGACAGGGGTTAATCGGAACACTGAAGCTTTCTTT. Translation gives CTSSQDSPGTGVNRNTEAFF.

This clone came up a few times. The rearrangement uses TRBV5-4 and TRBJ2-4; 9 bases are a match to TRBD2. The germline V gene encodes CDR1 SGHNT and CDR2 YYREEE (reference sequence). The CDR3 runs 15 residues. J lost 9 bases, V lost 4 bases, and 11 bases had no gene match. The CDR3 is CASSRLSGSGGIQYF. The CDR3, as DNA: TGTGCCAGCAGCAGGCTTAGCGGGAGTGGAGGCATTCAGTACTTC. The variable domain in full, with the rest retrieved from reference TRBV5-4 and TRBJ2-4, is ETGVTQSPTHLIKTRGQQVTLRCSSQSGHNTVSWYQQALGQGPQFIFQYYREEENGRGNFPPRFSGLQFPNYSSELNVNALELDDSALYLCASSRLSGSGGIQYFGAGTRLSVL.

This clone was recorded once. One end of the junction does not line up with germline, which may come from a read error. The chain couples TRBV29-1 to TRBJ2-1, with TRBD2 matching over 8 bases. The CDR3 length is 13 residues. CDR1 is SQVTM and CDR2 is ANQGSEA in the germline V gene. CDR3: CSVVGGGAHEQFF. The CDR3 coding sequence is TGCAGCGTTGTCGGGGGGGGAGCCCATGAACAGTTCTTC.

This clone was counted many times. The J gene is TRBJ1-6, the V gene TRBV27, with 7 bases that match TRBD1. Trimming took 5 bases from V and 8 from J; bases not matched to a gene: 3. The CDR3 has 13 amino acids. Germline V gene data show CDR1 as MNHEY and CDR2 as SMNVEV (reference sequence). CDR3 sequence: CASSPGQYSPLHF. Here the CDR3 DNA reads TGTGCCAGCAGTCCGGGACAGTATTCACCCCTCCACTTT.

The V call is TRBV7-8, the J call TRBJ2-7, with 9 bases aligning to TRBD2. V shed 3 bases and J 5 bases; nucleotides not matched to a gene: 2. This CDR3 has 13 amino acids. CDR1 is SGHVS and CDR2 is FQNEAQ in the germline V gene. The DNA of the CDR3 is TGTGCCAGCAGCTTTAGCGGGAGTAACGAGCAGTACTTC. Its protein is CASSFSGSNEQYF.

J is TRBJ1-4 and V is TRBV4-2; possibly TRBD1 for D (6 bases). Germline V gene data show CDR1 as LGHNA and CDR2 as YNFKEQ. This CDR3 is built from 18 residues. The V and J ends lost 1 base and 4 bases respectively, with 19 bases between them. The CDR3 protein is CASSQALSETGHNEKLFF. The CDR3, as DNA: TGTGCCAGCAGCCAAGCCCTTTCGGAGACAGGACATAATGAAAAACTGTTTTTT.

The chain recombines TRBV2 with TRBJ2-5; 10 bases align to TRBD1. Germline loops: CDR1 SNHLY, CDR2 FYNNEI. The CDR3 runs 14 residues. Germline trimming cut 5 bases from V and 4 bases from J; bases unmatched to any gene: 4. DNA for the CDR3: TGTGCCAGCAGTCCGACAGGGGGCTTAGAGACCCAGTACTTC. Residues: CASSPTGGLETQYF.

The J gene is TRBJ1-3, the V gene TRBV6-6, with D possibly being TRBD1 (5 bases). CDR1 is MNHNY, CDR2 SVGAGI, per germline (reference sequence). Deletions cut 5 bases from V and 0 bases from J, with 14 bases between. CDR3 length: 16 amino acids. CDR3 in DNA: TGTGCCAGCAGTCCGGGGGTCGGGCTCTCTGGAAACACCATATATTTT. Protein sequence: CASSPGVGLSGNTIYF.

This clone was recorded many times. The rearrangement uses TRBV5-1 and TRBJ2-7, with 10 bases lining up with TRBD1. Unmatched junction bases numbered 3, after V lost 1 base and J lost 2 bases. This CDR3 region has 15 residues. Germline V CDR1 and CDR2: SGHRS, YFSETQ. This CDR3 is CASSLRGQGPYEQYF. The CDR3 DNA sequence: TGCGCCAGCAGCTTGAGGGGACAGGGGCCCTACGAGCAGTACTTC.

This clone has only one observation. This chain connects TRBV11-2 to TRBJ1-1; D unresolved. This CDR3 has 14 amino acids. In germline, CDR1 is SGHAT, CDR2 FQNNGV. Trimming removed 0 bases at V and 6 bases at J, with 11 bases between. CDR3 in amino acids: CASSLDREGPEAFF. DNA for the CDR3: TGTGCCAGCAGCTTAGATCGGGAGGGTCCTGAAGCTTTCTTT.